The 8 T cell receptor beta chains in this list originate from one sample, sequenced in a study of CD8 T cells in Susac syndrome. Roughly 0.5 to 1 ug RNA was reverse transcribed with random hexamers. Using its own MiXCR run on the immunoSEQ multiplex PCR reads, TCRdb lists one record per CDR3 protein. The sample lists 170,000 or so distinct CDR3 sequences, under 95% occurring once. Sequenced sample: CD4+ T cells from PBMCs. The receptors stem from a human donor with Susac syndrome.

V usage is TRBV4-3 and J usage is TRBJ2-5; 7 bases agree with TRBD1. The CDR3 has 15 amino acids. With 4 bases clipped from V and 3 bases from J, the junction kept 8 bases outside the gene matches. The germline CDR1 and CDR2 sequences are LGHNA and YSLEER. CDR3 sequence: CASSLRMGTEETQYF. The CDR3 nucleotides read TGCGCCAGCAGCCTAAGGATGGGGACAGAAGAGACCCAGTACTTC.

This clonotype came up once. The chain joins TRBV6-1 to TRBJ1-6; the D is unclear. CDR1 and CDR2 from the germline V gene are MNHNS and SASEGT. V lost 7 bases and J lost 6, with 13 bases in between. The CDR3 contains 14 residues. Here the CDR3 DNA reads TGTGCCAGCAAGGAGATGGGCGGTAATTCACCCCTCCACTTT. Amino acid sequence: CASKEMGGNSPLHF.

The V and J genes are TRBV20-1 and TRBJ2-5; tentatively, D is TRBD2 (6 bases). Germline V lookup: CDR1 DFQATT, CDR2 SNEGSKA (reference sequence). This CDR3 region has 14 residues. V lost 3 bases, J lost 7 bases, and 18 bases lay in between. DNA of the CDR3: TGCAGTGCTAGTCTCGACCGACTCGGGAGGACCCAGTACTTC. Its protein is CSASLDRLGRTQYF.

The J gene is TRBJ2-1, the V gene TRBV2; D is undetermined. V lost 5 bases and J 0 bases, leaving 14 bases between the germline ends. CDR1 SNHLY and CDR2 FYNNEI come from the germline V gene. The CDR3 runs 16 residues. CDR3 DNA: TGTGCCAGCAGTTTTCGTGCTACCCGCTCCTACAATGAGCAGTTCTTC. Amino acids: CASSFRATRSYNEQFF.

The sample holds one count of this clonotype. This chain's CDR3 is CASARGGTDTQYF. The DNA of the CDR3 is TGTGCCAGCGCAAGGGGCGGTACAGATACGCAGTATTTT. J is TRBJ2-3 and V is TRBV25-1; TRBD1 might be the D (5 bases). V lost 8 bases, J lost 3 bases, and 12 bases lay in between. The CDR3 runs 13 residues. The V gene's germline CDR1 is MGHDK and CDR2 SYGVNS.

The chain uses TRBV29-1 and TRBJ2-1, with TRBD1 as a possible D gene (6 bases). The CDR3 contains 15 residues. Germline V CDR1 and CDR2: SQVTM, ANQGSEA. Trimming removed 5 bases at V and 3 bases at J, with 17 bases between. DNA of the CDR3: TGCAGCGTTCTCGGGACAACCAGACTCTACAATGAGCAGTTCTTC. Its protein is CSVLGTTRLYNEQFF.

This chain uses TRBV30 with TRBJ1-2; the D gene is possibly TRBD1 (5 bases). The CDR3 contains 14 residues. Trimming pared 6 bases from V and 3 bases from J, leaving 17 bases between. CDR1 and CDR2 (germline): GTSNPN, SVGIG (reference sequence). CDR3 sequence (DNA): TGTGCCTGCATACAGGCCTCGGGCTACTATGGCTACACCTTC. It specifies CACIQASGYYGYTF. Full variable domain (remainder filled in from reference TRBV30 and TRBJ1-2): SQTIHQWPATLVQPVGSPLSLECTVEGTSNPNLYWYRQAAGRGLQLLFYSVGIGQISSEVPQNLSASRPQDRQFILSSKKLLLSDSGFYLCACIQASGYYGYTFGSGTRLTVV.

The genes are TRBV3-1 and TRBJ1-1; no clear D gene. The CDR3 spans 12 residues. Germline-derived CDR1 and CDR2 are LGHDT and YNNKEL (reference sequence). Trimming removed 2 bases from V and 2 bases from J, with 3 bases in between. CDR3 nucleotides: TGTGCCAGCAGCCAACCAAACACTGAAGCTTTCTTT. Encoded protein: CASSQPNTEAFF.